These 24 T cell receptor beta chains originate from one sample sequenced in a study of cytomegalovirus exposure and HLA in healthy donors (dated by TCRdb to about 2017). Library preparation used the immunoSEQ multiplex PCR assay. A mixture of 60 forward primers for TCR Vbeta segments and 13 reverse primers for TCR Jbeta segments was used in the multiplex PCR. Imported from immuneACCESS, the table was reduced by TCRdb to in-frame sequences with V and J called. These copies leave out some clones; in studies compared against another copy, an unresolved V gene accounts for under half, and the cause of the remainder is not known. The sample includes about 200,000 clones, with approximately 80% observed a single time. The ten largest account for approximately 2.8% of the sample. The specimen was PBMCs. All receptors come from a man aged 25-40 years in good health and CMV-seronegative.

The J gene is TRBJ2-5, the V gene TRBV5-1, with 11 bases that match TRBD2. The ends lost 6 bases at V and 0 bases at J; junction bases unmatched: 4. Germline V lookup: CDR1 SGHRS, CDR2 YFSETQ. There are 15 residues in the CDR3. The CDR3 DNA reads TGCGCCAGCAAACTAGCGGGGGTGTACCAAGAGACCCAGTACTTC. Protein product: CASKLAGVYQETQYF. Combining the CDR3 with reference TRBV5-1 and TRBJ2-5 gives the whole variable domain KAGVTQTPRYLIKTRGQQVTLSCSPISGHRSVSWYQQTPGQGLQFLFEYFSETQRNKGNFPGRFSGRQFSNSRSEMNVSTLELGDSALYLCASKLAGVYQETQYFGPGTRLLVL.

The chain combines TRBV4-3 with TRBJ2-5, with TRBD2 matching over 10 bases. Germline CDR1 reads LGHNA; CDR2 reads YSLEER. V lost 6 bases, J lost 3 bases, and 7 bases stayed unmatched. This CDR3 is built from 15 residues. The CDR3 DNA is TGCGCCAGCAGTCGAACCGGGACTAGCGAAGAGACCCAGTACTTC. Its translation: CASSRTGTSEETQYF.

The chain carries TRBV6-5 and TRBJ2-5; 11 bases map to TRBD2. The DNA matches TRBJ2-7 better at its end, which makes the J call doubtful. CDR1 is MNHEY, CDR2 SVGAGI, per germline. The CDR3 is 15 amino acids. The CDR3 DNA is TGTGCCAGCAGGGCGCCGGGACTAGCGGTTTACGAGCAGTACTTC. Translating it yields CASRAPGLAVYEQYF.

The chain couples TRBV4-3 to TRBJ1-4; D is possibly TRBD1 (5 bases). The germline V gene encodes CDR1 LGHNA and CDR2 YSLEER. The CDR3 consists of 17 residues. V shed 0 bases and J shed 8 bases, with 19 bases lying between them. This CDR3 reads CASSQEPSGAGREKLFF. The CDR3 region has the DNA TGCGCCAGCAGCCAAGAACCATCGGGCGCAGGGCGGGAAAAACTGTTTTTT.

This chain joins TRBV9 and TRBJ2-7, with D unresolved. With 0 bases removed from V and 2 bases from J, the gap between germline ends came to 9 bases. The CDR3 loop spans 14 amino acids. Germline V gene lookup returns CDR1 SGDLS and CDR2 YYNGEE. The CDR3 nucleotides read TGTGCCAGCAGCGTAGAAAGTACTGCCTACGAGCAGTACTTC. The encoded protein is CASSVESTAYEQYF.

CDR3 loop: CASSDPAAGNTEAFF. The CDR3 region has the DNA TGTGCCAGCAGTGACCCCGCCGCAGGGAACACTGAAGCTTTCTTT. This sequence joins TRBV6-1 and TRBJ1-1; D remains unclear. CDR1 and CDR2 from the germline V gene are MNHNS and SASEGT. The CDR3 is 15 amino acids. Deletions cut 3 bases from V and 1 base from J, with 12 bases between.

CDR3 DNA: TGTGCCAGCAGCTCCCTCTCCTTTATGAACACTGAAGCTTTCTTT. It is translated as CASSSLSFMNTEAFF. This sequence joins TRBV11-2 and TRBJ1-1; D remains unclear. The V end was cut by 4 bases, the J end by 0 bases, with 12 bases between. Germline CDR1 is SGHAT and CDR2 is FQNNGV. CDR3 length: 15 residues.

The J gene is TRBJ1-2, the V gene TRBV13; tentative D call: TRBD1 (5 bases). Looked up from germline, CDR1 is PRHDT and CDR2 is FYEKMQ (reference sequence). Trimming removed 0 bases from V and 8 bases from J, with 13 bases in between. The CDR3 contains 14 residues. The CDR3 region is CASSLGLQGGGYTF. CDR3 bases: TGTGCCAGCAGCTTAGGGCTCCAGGGAGGGGGCTACACCTTC.

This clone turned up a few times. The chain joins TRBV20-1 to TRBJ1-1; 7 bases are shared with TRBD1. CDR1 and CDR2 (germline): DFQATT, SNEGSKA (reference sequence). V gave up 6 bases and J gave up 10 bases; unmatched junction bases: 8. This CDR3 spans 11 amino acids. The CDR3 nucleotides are TGCAGTGCCATCGGACAGGCTGTAGCTTTCTTT. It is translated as CSAIGQAVAFF.

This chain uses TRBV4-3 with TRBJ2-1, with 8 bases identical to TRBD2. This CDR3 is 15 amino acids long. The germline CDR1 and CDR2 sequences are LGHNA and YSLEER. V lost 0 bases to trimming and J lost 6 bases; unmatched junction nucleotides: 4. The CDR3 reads CASSQDPSGGNEQFF. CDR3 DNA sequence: TGCGCCAGCAGCCAAGACCCCAGCGGGGGCAATGAGCAGTTCTTC.

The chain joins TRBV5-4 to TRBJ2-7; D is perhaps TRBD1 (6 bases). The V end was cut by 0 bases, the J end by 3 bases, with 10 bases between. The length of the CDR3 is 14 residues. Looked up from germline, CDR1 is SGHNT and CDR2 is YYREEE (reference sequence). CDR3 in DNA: TGTGCCAGCAGCTTGGACAGGGATCTCTACGAGCAGTACTTC. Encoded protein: CASSLDRDLYEQYF.

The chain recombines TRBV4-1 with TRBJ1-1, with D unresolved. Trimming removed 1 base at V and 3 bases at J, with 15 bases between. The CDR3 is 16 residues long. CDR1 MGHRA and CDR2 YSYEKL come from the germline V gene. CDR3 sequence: CASSQGEITGDTEAFF. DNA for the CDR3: TGCGCCAGCAGCCAAGGGGAAATCACCGGGGACACTGAAGCTTTCTTT.

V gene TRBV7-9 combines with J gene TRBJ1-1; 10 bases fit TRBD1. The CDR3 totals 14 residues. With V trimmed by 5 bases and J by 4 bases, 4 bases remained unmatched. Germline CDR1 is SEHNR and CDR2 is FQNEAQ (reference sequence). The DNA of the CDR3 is TGTGCCAGCAGCCCACGGACAGGGGGCACTGAAGCTTTCTTT. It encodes CASSPRTGGTEAFF.

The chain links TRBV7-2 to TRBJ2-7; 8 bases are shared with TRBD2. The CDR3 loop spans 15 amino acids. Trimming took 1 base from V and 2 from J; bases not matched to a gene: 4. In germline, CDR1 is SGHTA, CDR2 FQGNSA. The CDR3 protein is CASSLEVGGAYEQYF. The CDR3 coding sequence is TGTGCCAGCAGCTTAGAAGTCGGGGGGGCCTACGAGCAGTACTTC.

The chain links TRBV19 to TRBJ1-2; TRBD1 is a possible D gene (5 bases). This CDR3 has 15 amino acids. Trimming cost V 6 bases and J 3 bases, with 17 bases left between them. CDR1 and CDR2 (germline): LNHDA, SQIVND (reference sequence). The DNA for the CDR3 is TGTGCCAGTAGCGCCGGGACTTCTCACCACTATGGCTACACCTTC. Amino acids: CASSAGTSHHYGYTF.

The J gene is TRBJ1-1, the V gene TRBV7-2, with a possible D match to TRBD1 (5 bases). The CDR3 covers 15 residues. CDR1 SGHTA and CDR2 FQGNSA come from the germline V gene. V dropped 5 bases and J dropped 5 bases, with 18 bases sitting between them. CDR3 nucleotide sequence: TGTGCCAGCAGCGATAAGGCAGGGAGGGGAACTGAAGCTTTCTTT. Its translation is CASSDKAGRGTEAFF.

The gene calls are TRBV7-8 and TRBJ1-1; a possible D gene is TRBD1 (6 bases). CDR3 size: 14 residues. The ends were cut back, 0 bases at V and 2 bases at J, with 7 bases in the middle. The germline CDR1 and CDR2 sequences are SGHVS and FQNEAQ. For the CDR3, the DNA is TGTGCCAGCAGCTTAGCACAGGGCAACACTGAAGCTTTCTTT. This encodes CASSLAQGNTEAFF.

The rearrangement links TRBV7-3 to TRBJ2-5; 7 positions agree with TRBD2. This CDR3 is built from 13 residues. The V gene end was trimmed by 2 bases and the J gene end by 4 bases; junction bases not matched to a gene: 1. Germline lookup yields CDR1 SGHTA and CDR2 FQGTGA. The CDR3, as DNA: TGTGCCAGCAGCTTAGGGGAGGGAGAGACCCAGTACTTC. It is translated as CASSLGEGETQYF.

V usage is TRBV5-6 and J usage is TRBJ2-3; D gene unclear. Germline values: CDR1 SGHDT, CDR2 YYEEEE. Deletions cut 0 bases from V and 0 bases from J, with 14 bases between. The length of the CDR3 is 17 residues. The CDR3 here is CASSLVGQVTSTDTQYF. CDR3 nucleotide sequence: TGTGCCAGCAGCTTGGTGGGCCAGGTTACGAGCACAGATACGCAGTATTTT.

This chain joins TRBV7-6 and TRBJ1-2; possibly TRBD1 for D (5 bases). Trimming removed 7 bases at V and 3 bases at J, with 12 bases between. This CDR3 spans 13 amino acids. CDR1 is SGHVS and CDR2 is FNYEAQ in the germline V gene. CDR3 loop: CASTPGGDYGYTF. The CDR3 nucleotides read TGTGCCAGCACACCCGGGGGAGACTATGGCTACACCTTC. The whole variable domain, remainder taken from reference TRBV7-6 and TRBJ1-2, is GAGVSQSPRYKVTKRGQDVALRCDPISGHVSLYWYRQALGQGPEFLTYFNYEAQQDKSGLPNDRFSAERPEGSISTLTIQRTEQRDSAMYRCASTPGGDYGYTFGSGTRLTVV.

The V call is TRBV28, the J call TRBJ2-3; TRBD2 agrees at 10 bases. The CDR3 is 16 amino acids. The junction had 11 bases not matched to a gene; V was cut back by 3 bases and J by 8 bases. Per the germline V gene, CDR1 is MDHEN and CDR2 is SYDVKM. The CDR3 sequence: CASSLNPSGGRGTQYF. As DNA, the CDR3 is TGTGCCAGCAGTTTGAATCCTAGCGGGGGTAGGGGTACGCAGTATTTT.

The CDR3: CASSPIGQGIFSGNTIYF. In nucleotides, the CDR3 is TGTGCCAGCAGCCCGATCGGACAGGGAATATTTTCTGGAAACACCATATATTTT. V is TRBV2 and J is TRBJ1-3; 8 bases line up with TRBD1. The CDR3 is 18 residues long. Germline V CDR1 and CDR2: SNHLY, FYNNEI. V shed 6 bases, J shed 1 base, and the junction held 14 bases outside the gene matches. The variable domain in full, with the rest retrieved from reference TRBV2 and TRBJ1-3, is EPEVTQTPSHQVTQMGQEVILRCVPISNHLYFYWYRQILGQKVEFLVSFYNNEISEKSEIFDDQFSVERPDGSNFTLKIRSTKLEDSAMYFCASSPIGQGIFSGNTIYFGEGSWLTVV.

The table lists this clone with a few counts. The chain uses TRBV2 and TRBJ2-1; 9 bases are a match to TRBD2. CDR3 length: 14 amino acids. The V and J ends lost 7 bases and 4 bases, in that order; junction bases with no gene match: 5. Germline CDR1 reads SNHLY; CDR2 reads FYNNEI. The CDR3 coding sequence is TGTGCCAGCACGGCGGGGGGGCAGTACAATGAGCAGTTCTTC. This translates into CASTAGGQYNEQFF.

Here the CDR3 reads CASSRGQDEKLFF. Written as DNA, the CDR3 is TGTGCCAGCAGCAGGGGACAGGATGAAAAACTGTTTTTT. The chain combines TRBV5-4 with TRBJ1-4; 8 nucleotides align to TRBD1. CDR3 length: 13 amino acids. Germline V gene lookup returns CDR1 SGHNT and CDR2 YYREEE (reference sequence). Trimming cost V 4 bases and J 6 bases; bases outside gene matches: 2.